A selection of T cell receptor beta chains follows, all from one sample in a study of T cell responses to AZD1222 COVID-19 vaccine. The method was immunoSEQ multiplex PCR; TCRdb's version includes in-frame clones alone and lacks a portion of them. This sample has roughly 120,000 clones; 85% to 90% occur once, and the top ten carry 3.5%. The sample was peripheral blood, taken 28 days after the second AZD1222 dose. The receptor set was obtained from an adult who received the AZD1222 COVID-19 vaccine. CDR3s include the opening cysteine and the closing phenylalanine or tryptophan. The order of the fields is CDR3 protein, CDR3 DNA, D gene, J gene, clone size, V gene. D genes are given only for firm matches. Clone size is stated in some rows and not others, as once, few, many or a class when expanded.

CAWSVDTYTEAFF	TGTGCCTGGAGTGTGGACACCTACACTGAAGCTTTCTTT	.	TRBJ1-1	once	TRBV30
CSASAPGEPQHF	TGCAGTGCTAGTGCCCCGGGGGAGCCCCAGCATTTT	.	TRBJ1-5	.	TRBV20-1
CASSPLGTSNYGYTF	TGTGCCAGCAGCCCCTTGGGGACTTCTAACTATGGCTACACCTTC	.	TRBJ1-2	.	TRBV27
CASSQDSVHEGGASPLHF	TGCGCCAGCAGCCAAGATTCTGTTCATGAAGGCGGTGCTTCACCCCTCCACTTT	.	TRBJ1-6	once	TRBV4-3
CASSRGGSLDYNEQFF	TGTGCCAGCAGCCGGGGGGGGTCCCTTGACTACAATGAGCAGTTCTTC	TRBD2	TRBJ2-1	.	TRBV6-4
CAWSSLATGELFF	TGTGCCTGGAGCAGTCTAGCAACCGGGGAGCTGTTTTTT	.	TRBJ2-2	.	TRBV30
CASSSAGTLNTEAFF	TGTGCCAGCAGCTCGGCCGGGACACTGAACACTGAAGCTTTCTTT	.	TRBJ1-1	.	TRBV5-4
CASSEGRAQYF	TGTGCCAGCAGTGAGGGCAGGGCCCAGTACTTC	.	TRBJ2-5	.	TRBV6-1
CASSLAGQVGNEQFF	TGTGCCAGCAGCTTAGCCGGGCAGGTGGGCAATGAGCAGTTCTTC	.	TRBJ2-1	.	TRBV7-2
CASSSGQHTEAFF	TGTGCCAGCAGCTCGGGACAGCACACTGAAGCTTTCTTT	TRBD1	TRBJ1-1	.	TRBV13
CASSLEGRLYGYTF	TGTGCCAGCAGCTTAGAAGGGCGCCTCTATGGCTACACCTTC	.	TRBJ1-2	once	TRBV7-2
CASSLTGKGANYGYTF	TGTGCCAGCAGCTTAACGGGGAAAGGCGCGAACTATGGCTACACCTTC	.	TRBJ1-2	.	TRBV7-3
CASSEQVFDEQFF	TGTGCCAGCAGCGAACAGGTTTTCGATGAGCAGTTCTTC	.	TRBJ2-1	.	TRBV9
CASSQDPGGAYGYTF	TGCGCCAGCAGCCAAGATCCAGGGGGCGCCTATGGCTACACCTTC	TRBD1	TRBJ1-2	.	TRBV4-3
CASSLSGTVATNEKLFF	TGTGCCAGCAGCCTTTCCGGGACAGTTGCAACTAATGAAAAACTGTTTTTT	TRBD1	TRBJ1-4	.	TRBV4-2
CASSDGLAGSTDTQYF	TGTGCCAGCAGTGACGGACTAGCGGGGAGCACAGATACGCAGTATTTT	TRBD2	TRBJ2-3	.	TRBV6-4
CASSLDTAGQPQHF	TGCGCCAGCAGCTTGGACACTGCAGGGCAGCCCCAGCATTTT	.	TRBJ1-5	.	TRBV5-1
CASSQATGENSPLHF	TGCGCCAGCAGCCAAGCAACAGGGGAAAATTCACCCCTCCACTTT	TRBD1	TRBJ1-6	.	TRBV4-3
CASSLVAGANVLTF	TGTGCCAGCAGTTTAGTAGCTGGGGCCAACGTCCTGACTTTC	.	TRBJ2-6	.	TRBV28
CASSQDGSSTF	TGTGCCAGCAGCCAAGATGGGAGCAGCACCTTC	.	TRBJ1-2	once	TRBV3-1/TRBV3-2
CAWIPGAGEQFF	TGTGCCTGGATCCCCGGGGCCGGTGAGCAGTTCTTC	.	TRBJ2-1	.	TRBV30
CASSTGGYGYTF	TGTGCCAGCAGCACAGGGGGCTATGGCTACACCTTC	TRBD1	TRBJ1-2	.	TRBV7-2
CATPSRSGAGGYGYTF	TGTGCCACGCCCTCTCGGAGCGGGGCGGGGGGCTATGGCTACACCTTC	.	TRBJ1-2	.	TRBV28
CASSPLRLTAYNEQFF	TGTGCCAGCAGCCCTCTCAGACTGACAGCCTACAATGAGCAGTTCTTC	.	TRBJ2-1	.	TRBV7-6
CASSQIQGALYEQYF	TGCGCCAGCAGCCAGATACAGGGGGCGTTATACGAGCAGTACTTC	TRBD1	TRBJ2-7	.	TRBV4-3
CASSVGGVLQETQYF	TGTGCCAGCAGCGTAGGTGGGGTGTTACAAGAGACCCAGTACTTC	.	TRBJ2-5	once	TRBV9
CASSSYGYTF	TGTGCCAGCTCCTCGTATGGCTACACCTTC	.	TRBJ1-2	.	TRBV2
CASHGSPIDTQYF	TGTGCCAGCCATGGGAGTCCCATCGATACGCAGTATTTT	.	TRBJ2-3	.	TRBV28
CAGDKNTGELFF	TGTGCCGGTGACAAAAACACCGGGGAGCTGTTTTTT	.	TRBJ2-2	once	TRBV30
CASSASRSSTDTQYF	TGCGCCAGCAGCGCTAGCCGGAGTAGCACAGATACGCAGTATTTT	.	TRBJ2-3	once	TRBV5-1
CASSLLTGRSDNSPLHF	TGTGCCAGCAGCTTGTTAACAGGGAGATCGGATAATTCACCCCTCCACTTT	.	TRBJ1-6	.	TRBV7-9
CAISDPGLAGIQGPNEQFF	TGTGCCATCAGTGATCCCGGACTAGCGGGGATTCAGGGCCCCAATGAGCAGTTCTTC	TRBD2	TRBJ2-1	.	TRBV10-3
CASSYDSSQETQYF	TGCGCCAGCAGCTATGACAGTTCACAAGAGACCCAGTACTTC	.	TRBJ2-5	.	TRBV5-1
CASSVGGGNQGLFF	TGTGCCAGCAGCGTAGGAGGGGGCAACCAGGGGCTGTTTTTT	TRBD1	TRBJ1-4	.	TRBV9
CASSSREGWYTEAFF	TGTGCCAGCAGCTCTCGTGAGGGGTGGTACACTGAAGCTTTCTTT	.	TRBJ1-1	.	TRBV2
CASSQAPGYSYEQYF	TGTGCCAGCAGCCAAGCCCCGGGCTACTCCTACGAGCAGTACTTC	.	TRBJ2-7	.	TRBV3-1/TRBV3-2
CASSLGRAGQNEQYF	TGTGCCAGCAGCTTGGGCCGCGCGGGGCAAAATGAGCAGTACTTC	.	TRBJ2-7	.	TRBV5-4
CASSRVAGPLGYEQYF	TGTGCCAGCAGTCGAGTAGCGGGACCACTGGGGTACGAGCAGTACTTC	TRBD2	TRBJ2-7	.	TRBV28
CASNRDSTNSAQYF	TGTGCCAGCAATAGGGACTCCACTAATTCGGCCCAGTACTTC	.	TRBJ2-5	.	TRBV7-2
CASSLDRISVIPREAFF	TGTGCCAGCAGCTTAGACAGGATATCAGTTATCCCCCGTGAAGCTTTCTTT	.	TRBJ1-1	.	TRBV7-8
CASSRITGTGTRLEQYF	TGTGCCAGCAGCCGGATCACAGGGACAGGTACTAGGCTCGAGCAGTACTTC	TRBD1	TRBJ2-7	.	TRBV7-2
CSAKENTEAFF	TGCAGTGCTAAAGAGAACACTGAAGCTTTCTTT	.	TRBJ1-1	.	TRBV20-1
CASSSFGGTSLGEQYF	TGTGCCAGCAGCTCATTTGGGGGGACCTCCCTCGGCGAGCAGTACTTC	.	TRBJ2-7	.	TRBV7-9